This record concerns one TCR beta chain sequence. TCRdb's table, derived via immunoSEQ multiplex PCR, lists solely in-frame clones and lacks some. The profile shows under 100,000 clones, approximately 93% of them singletons. The data derive from a study of control samples from healthy donors and cancer patients. The CDR3 is 15 amino acids. The ends lost 2 bases at V and 3 bases at J; junction bases unmatched: 3. From germline, CDR1 is SGDLS and CDR2 YYNGEE. The sample consisted of blood. This chain connects TRBV9 to TRBJ2-1; 9 bases map to TRBD2. The TCR sequence derives from a woman younger than 45 in good health. CDR3 nucleotide sequence: TGTGCCAGCAGCGTGCGGGGGGGACTCTACAATGAGCAGTTCTTC. This codes for CASSVRGGLYNEQFF.